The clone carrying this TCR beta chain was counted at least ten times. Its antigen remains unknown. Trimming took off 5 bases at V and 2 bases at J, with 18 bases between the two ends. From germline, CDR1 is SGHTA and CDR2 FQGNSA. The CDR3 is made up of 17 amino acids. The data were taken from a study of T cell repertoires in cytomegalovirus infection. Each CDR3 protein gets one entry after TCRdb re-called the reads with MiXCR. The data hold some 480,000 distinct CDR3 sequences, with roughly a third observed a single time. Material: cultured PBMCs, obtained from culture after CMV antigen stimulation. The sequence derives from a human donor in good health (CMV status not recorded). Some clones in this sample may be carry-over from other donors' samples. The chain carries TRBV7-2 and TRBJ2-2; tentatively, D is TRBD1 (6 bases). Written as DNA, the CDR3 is TGTGCCAGCAGCCCCACTGGCCCAGGGGCCAACACCGGGGAGCTGTTTTTT. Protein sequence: CASSPTGPGANTGELFF.